This T cell receptor (beta chain) is from a study of beta chain features in type 1 diabetes. The CDR3 is made up of 12 amino acids. Looked up from germline, CDR1 is SNHLY and CDR2 is FYNNEI. Unmatched junction bases numbered 0, after V lost 4 bases and J lost 7 bases. Reverse transcription of all isolated RNA meant that expressed TCRB transcripts were sequenced. Here immunoSEQ multiplex PCR was the method, and the copy in TCRdb shows in-frame clones only, minus some. This table has about 370,000 clones, roughly 16% appearing once. This chain uses TRBV2 with TRBJ1-1; 10 bases align to TRBD1. This TCR was recovered from a woman aged 18 to 35 in good health. The specimen sequenced was naive CD4+ T cells from blood. The DNA for the CDR3 is TGTGCCAGCAGTGGGGACAGGGGTGAAGCTTTCTTT. It translates to CASSGDRGEAFF.